This T cell receptor (beta chain) was sequenced for a study of radiotherapy plus CTLA-4 blockade in lung cancer. Study-level information: Overall, 18% of patients showed an objective response, while over 25% attained disease control. Study-wide results and caveats: With interferon-beta, early dynamics of blood T cell clones were reported to best predict response.

Note on this clone: The antigen is undetermined.

V lost 2 bases, J lost 0 bases, and 14 bases stayed unmatched. In germline, CDR1 is MNHNS, CDR2 SASEGT. The CDR3 contains 19 residues. Method: immunoSEQ multiplex PCR; TCRdb's copy keeps in-frame clones and lacks some. The table shows tens of thousands of clones, with over 75% occurring only once. The clonotype comes from a human donor with non-small cell lung cancer who had a complete response to radiotherapy plus ipilimumab. This chain uses TRBV6-1 with TRBJ1-1; 8 nucleotides line up with TRBD1. The sample was peripheral blood, taken from a patient treated with radiotherapy plus ipilimumab. The CDR3 sequence: CASSEFPGWADRVNTEAFF. In DNA, the CDR3 is TGTGCCAGCAGTGAATTTCCCGGGTGGGCGGACAGGGTGAACACTGAAGCTTTCTTT.